This record looks at one T cell receptor (beta chain) sequence and its context. Its antigen remains unknown. The data stem from a study of T cell responses to AZD1222 COVID-19 vaccine. General study points: Spike regions recognized by vaccine-associated CD4 TCRs spanned the protein, led by 160-218 and 743-854.

Only in-frame clones appear in the TCRdb table, and some are missing; sequencing was by immunoSEQ multiplex PCR. The sample lists roughly 96,000 clones; 88% were seen once. Per the germline V gene, CDR1 is SEHNR and CDR2 is FQNEAQ (reference sequence). With 0 bases removed from V and 4 bases from J, the gap between germline ends came to 6 bases. This CDR3 region has 14 residues. The chain joins TRBV7-9 to TRBJ1-4; D not resolved. The material was peripheral blood, obtained 28 days after the second AZD1222 dose. The receptor was derived from an adult who received the AZD1222 COVID-19 vaccine. CDR3 sequence: CASSLAEINEKLFF. The CDR3 DNA follows: TGTGCCAGCAGCTTAGCAGAGATTAATGAAAAACTGTTTTTT. Using reference TRBV7-9 and TRBJ1-4 for the parts outside the CDR3, the full variable domain is DTGVSQNPRHKITKRGQNVTFRCDPISEHNRLYWYRQTLGQGPEFLTYFQNEAQLEKSRLLSDRFSAERPKGSFSTLEIQRTEQGDSAMYLCASSLAEINEKLFFGSGTQLSVL.